Listed below are T cell receptor beta chains from one sample, sequenced in a study of CD8+ T cells in alopecia areata. Libraries were prepared by immunoSEQ multiplex PCR; TCRdb keeps only in-frame clonotypes and omits some of them. The data show 160,000 or so clones, around 71% seen once. The source material was CD4+ T cells sorted from blood, sampled at week 4, from a patient treated with tofacitinib. The receptors originated from a human donor with alopecia areata. CDR3s include the opening cysteine and the closing phenylalanine or tryptophan. Clone size is not always given. Where it is, it says once, few, many or a class for expanded clones.

size,J,V,CDR3
few,TRBJ2-2,TRBV7-3,CASSFVRTGELFF
.,TRBJ2-5,TRBV30,CAYRRIYQETQYF
.,TRBJ2-7,TRBV9,CASSEGTDYEQYF
.,TRBJ1-5,TRBV2,CASSRPGQGNQPQHF
.,TRBJ2-5,TRBV29-1,CSVVLSGGETQYF
.,TRBJ2-2,TRBV29-1,CSVEDRSRELFF
few,TRBJ2-3,TRBV7-2,CASSPTLAGRYTDTQYF
.,TRBJ1-2,TRBV30,CACYQGGYTF
.,TRBJ1-2,TRBV29-1,CSVLRQGDYGYTF
.,TRBJ2-4,TRBV5-4,CASSLAAGTQFPAKNIQYF
.,TRBJ2-7,TRBV2,CASSEWDYEQYF
.,TRBJ2-5,TRBV10-3,CAISLLAGAQETQYF
few,TRBJ1-1,TRBV30,CAWSQETEAFF
.,TRBJ2-7,TRBV7-2,CASSLTSQAGYEQYF
once,TRBJ1-1,TRBV5-6,CASRPDLNTEAFF
.,TRBJ1-1,TRBV29-1,CSALQDSTEAFF
.,TRBJ1-2,TRBV7-2,CASSLANDNRGYTF
few,TRBJ2-5,TRBV15,CATSRDRGQETQYF
few,TRBJ1-1,TRBV30,CAWNGGGTEAFF
.,TRBJ2-7,TRBV30,CAWGGISYEQYF
.,TRBJ1-2,TRBV30,CAWSPRSRPTAYGYTF
.,TRBJ1-2,TRBV29-1,CSGTTGHGYTF
.,TRBJ1-5,TRBV30,CAWSDNSNQPQHF
.,TRBJ1-2,TRBV7-9,CASSLSGVDNYGYTF
.,TRBJ1-6,TRBV30,CAWNRAAYNSPLHF
.,TRBJ2-7,TRBV7-2,CASLSLGGGSYEQYF
.,TRBJ2-3,TRBV7-2,CASRKGGGAHSEADTQYF
many,TRBJ2-5,TRBV5-1,CASCRTGTGREETQYF
few,TRBJ2-7,TRBV5-4,CASSLDWGSTYEQYF
.,TRBJ1-2,TRBV4-1,CASSQDRTGPGGYTF
.,TRBJ1-4,TRBV2,CASSPGLPRREKLFF
.,TRBJ2-7,TRBV6-5,CASSYSGEQYF
.,TRBJ1-2,TRBV30,CAWSVRGVYYGYTF